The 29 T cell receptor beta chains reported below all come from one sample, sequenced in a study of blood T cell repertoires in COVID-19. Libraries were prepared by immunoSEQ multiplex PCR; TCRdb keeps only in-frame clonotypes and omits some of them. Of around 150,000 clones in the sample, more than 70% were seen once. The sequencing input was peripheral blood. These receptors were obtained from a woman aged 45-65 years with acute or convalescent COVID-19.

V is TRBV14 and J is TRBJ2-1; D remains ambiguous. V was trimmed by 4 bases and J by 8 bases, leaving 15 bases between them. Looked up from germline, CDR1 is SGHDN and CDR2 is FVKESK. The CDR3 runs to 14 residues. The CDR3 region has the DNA TGTGCCAGCAGCCCTTGGGCCGCCCGCTATGAGCAGTTCTTC. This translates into CASSPWAARYEQFF.

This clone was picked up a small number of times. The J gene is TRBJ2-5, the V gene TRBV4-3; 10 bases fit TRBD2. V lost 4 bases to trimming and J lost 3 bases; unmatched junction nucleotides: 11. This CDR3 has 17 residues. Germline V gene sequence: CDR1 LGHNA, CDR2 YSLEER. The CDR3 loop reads CASSLGRLAGEKETQYF. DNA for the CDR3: TGCGCCAGCAGCCTTGGTAGGCTAGCGGGGGAAAAAGAGACCCAGTACTTC.

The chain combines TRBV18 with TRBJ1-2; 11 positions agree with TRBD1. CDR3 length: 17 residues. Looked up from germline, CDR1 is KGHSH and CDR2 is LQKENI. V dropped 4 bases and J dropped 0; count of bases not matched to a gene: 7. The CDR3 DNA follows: TGTGCCAGCTCACACCGGGACAGGGGGTCCTCTAACTATGGCTACACCTTC. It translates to CASSHRDRGSSNYGYTF.

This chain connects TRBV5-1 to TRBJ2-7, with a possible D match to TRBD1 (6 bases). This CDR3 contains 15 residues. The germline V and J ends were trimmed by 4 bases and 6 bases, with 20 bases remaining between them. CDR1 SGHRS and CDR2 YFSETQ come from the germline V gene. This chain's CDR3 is CASSLLQGSPGEQYF. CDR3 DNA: TGCGCCAGCAGCCTCCTACAGGGATCGCCCGGCGAGCAGTACTTC. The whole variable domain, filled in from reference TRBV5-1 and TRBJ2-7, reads KAGVTQTPRYLIKTRGQQVTLSCSPISGHRSVSWYQQTPGQGLQFLFEYFSETQRNKGNFPGRFSGRQFSNSRSEMNVSTLELGDSALYLCASSLLQGSPGEQYFGPGTRLTVT.

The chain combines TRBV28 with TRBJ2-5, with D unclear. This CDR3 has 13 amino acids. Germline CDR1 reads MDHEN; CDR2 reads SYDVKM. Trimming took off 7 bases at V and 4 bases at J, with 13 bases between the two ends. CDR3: CASTRTIRETQYF. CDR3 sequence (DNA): TGTGCCAGCACCCGAACTATTCGAGAGACCCAGTACTTC.

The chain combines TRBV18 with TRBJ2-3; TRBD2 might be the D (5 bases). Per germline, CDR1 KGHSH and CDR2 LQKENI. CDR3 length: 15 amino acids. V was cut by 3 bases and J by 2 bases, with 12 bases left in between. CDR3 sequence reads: CASSPSADYTDTQYF. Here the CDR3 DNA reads TGTGCCAGCTCACCTAGCGCGGATTACACAGATACGCAGTATTTT.

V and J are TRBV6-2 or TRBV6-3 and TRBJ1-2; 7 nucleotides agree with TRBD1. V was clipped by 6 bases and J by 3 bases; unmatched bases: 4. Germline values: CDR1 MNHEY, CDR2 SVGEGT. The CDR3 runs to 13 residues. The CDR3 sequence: CASSLQGHYGYTF. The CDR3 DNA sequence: TGTGCCAGCAGCTTACAGGGGCACTATGGCTACACCTTC.

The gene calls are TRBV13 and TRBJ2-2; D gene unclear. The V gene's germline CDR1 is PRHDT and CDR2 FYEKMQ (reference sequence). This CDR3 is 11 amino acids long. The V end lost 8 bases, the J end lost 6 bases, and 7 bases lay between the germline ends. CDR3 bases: TGTGCCAGCCAGAAGTCCGGGGAGCTGTTTTTT. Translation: CASQKSGELFF.

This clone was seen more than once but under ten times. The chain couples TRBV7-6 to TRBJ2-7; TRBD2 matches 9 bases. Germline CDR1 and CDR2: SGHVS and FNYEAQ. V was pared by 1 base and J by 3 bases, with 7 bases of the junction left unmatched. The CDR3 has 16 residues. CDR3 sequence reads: CASSLGGSGGLYEQYF. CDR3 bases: TGTGCCAGCAGCTTAGGGGGTAGCGGGGGTCTCTACGAGCAGTACTTC.

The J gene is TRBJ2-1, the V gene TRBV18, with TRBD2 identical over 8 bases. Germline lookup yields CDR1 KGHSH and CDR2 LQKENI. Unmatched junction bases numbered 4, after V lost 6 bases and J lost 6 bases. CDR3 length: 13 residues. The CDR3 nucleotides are TGTGCCAGCTCCGGGACTAGTGGCAATGAGCAGTTCTTC. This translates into CASSGTSGNEQFF.

The chain's CDR3 is CASRERPGTGDYGYTF. In DNA, the CDR3 is TGTGCCAGCAGAGAACGTCCCGGGACAGGAGACTATGGCTACACCTTC. The chain has TRBV6-1 and TRBJ1-2; the match to TRBD1 covers 8 bases. Per germline, CDR1 MNHNS and CDR2 SASEGT. J was trimmed by 3 bases and V by 6 bases; bases with no gene match: 12. The CDR3 has 16 amino acids.

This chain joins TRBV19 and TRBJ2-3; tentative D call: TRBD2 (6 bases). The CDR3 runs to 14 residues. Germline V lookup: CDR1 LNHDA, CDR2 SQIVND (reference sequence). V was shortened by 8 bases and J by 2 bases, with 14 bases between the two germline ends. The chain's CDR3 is CASHPGLPTDTQYF. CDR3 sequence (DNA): TGTGCCAGTCACCCGGGACTCCCCACAGATACGCAGTATTTT.

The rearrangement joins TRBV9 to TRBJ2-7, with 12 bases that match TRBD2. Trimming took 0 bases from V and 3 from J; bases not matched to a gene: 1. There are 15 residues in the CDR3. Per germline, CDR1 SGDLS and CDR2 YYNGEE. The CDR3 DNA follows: TGTGCCAGCAGCGTAGGACTAGCGGGGGACTACGAGCAGTACTTC. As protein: CASSVGLAGDYEQYF.

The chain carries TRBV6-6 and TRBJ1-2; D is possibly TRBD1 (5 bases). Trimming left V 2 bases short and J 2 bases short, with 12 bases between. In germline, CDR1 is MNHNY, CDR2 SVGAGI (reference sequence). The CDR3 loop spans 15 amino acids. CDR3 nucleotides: TGTGCCAGCAGTTACGGACAACCATCGAACTATGGCTACACCTTC. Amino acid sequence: CASSYGQPSNYGYTF.

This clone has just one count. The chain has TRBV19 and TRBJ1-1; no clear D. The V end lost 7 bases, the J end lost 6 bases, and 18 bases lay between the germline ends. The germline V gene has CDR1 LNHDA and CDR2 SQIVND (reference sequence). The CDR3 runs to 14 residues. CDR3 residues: CASTAPLPMAEAFF. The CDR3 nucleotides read TGTGCCAGTACCGCCCCCCTTCCTATGGCTGAAGCTTTCTTT.

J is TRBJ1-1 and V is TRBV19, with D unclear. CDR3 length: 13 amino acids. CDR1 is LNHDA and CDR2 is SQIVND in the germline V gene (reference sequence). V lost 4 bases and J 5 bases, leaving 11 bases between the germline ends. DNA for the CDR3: TGTGCCAGTAGTACCTCGTCAGGTACTGAAGCTTTCTTT. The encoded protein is CASSTSSGTEAFF. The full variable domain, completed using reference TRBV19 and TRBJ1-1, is DGGITQSPKYLFRKEGQNVTLSCEQNLNHDAMYWYRQDPGQGLRLIYYSQIVNDFQKGDIAEGYSVSREKKESFPLTVTSAQKNPTAFYLCASSTSSGTEAFFGQGTRLTVV.

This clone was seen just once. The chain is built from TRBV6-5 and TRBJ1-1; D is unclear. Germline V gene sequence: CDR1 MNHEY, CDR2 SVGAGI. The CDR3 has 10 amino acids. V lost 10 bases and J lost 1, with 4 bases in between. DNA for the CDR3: TGTGCCACCGGGAACACTGAAGCTTTCTTT. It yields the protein CATGNTEAFF.

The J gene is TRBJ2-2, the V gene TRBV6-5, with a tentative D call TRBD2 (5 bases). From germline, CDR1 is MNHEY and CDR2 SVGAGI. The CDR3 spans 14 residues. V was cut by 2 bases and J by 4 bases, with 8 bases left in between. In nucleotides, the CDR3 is TGTGCCAGCAGTTACGATACTAGCACCGGGGAGCTGTTTTTT. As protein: CASSYDTSTGELFF.

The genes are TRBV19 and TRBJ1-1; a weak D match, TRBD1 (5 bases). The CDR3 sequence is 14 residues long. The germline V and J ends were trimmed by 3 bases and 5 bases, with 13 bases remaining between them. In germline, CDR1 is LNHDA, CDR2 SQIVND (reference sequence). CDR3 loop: CASSISRAETEAFF. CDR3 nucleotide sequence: TGTGCCAGTAGTATCTCCAGGGCGGAAACTGAAGCTTTCTTT.

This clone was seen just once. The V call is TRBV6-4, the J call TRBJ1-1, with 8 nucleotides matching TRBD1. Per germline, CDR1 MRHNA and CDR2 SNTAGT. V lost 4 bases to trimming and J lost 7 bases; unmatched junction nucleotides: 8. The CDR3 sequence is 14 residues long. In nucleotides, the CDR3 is TGTGCCAGCAGTGTAGCCGGGACAGGTCTTGAAGCTTTCTTT. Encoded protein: CASSVAGTGLEAFF.

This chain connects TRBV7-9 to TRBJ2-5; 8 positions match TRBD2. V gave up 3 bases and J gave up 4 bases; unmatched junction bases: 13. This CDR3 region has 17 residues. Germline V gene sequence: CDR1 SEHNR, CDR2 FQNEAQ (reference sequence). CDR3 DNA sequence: TGTGCCAGCAGCTTCCCTACCGGGACTAGTCGCACAGAGACCCAGTACTTC. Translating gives CASSFPTGTSRTETQYF. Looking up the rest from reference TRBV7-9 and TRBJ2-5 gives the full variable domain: DTGVSQNPRHKITKRGQNVTFRCDPISEHNRLYWYRQTLGQGPEFLTYFQNEAQLEKSRLLSDRFSAERPKGSFSTLEIQRTEQGDSAMYLCASSFPTGTSRTETQYFGPGTRLLVL.

DNA of the CDR3: TGTGCCAGCAGCTTAGGTTCAGGGATTGGCGGGGAGCTGTTTTTT. Translating gives CASSLGSGIGGELFF. This sequence joins TRBV7-2 and TRBJ2-2, with D possibly being TRBD1 (5 bases). Germline V gives CDR1 SGHTA, CDR2 FQGNSA. Trimming cost V 1 base and J 7 bases, with 13 bases left between them. The CDR3 extends over 15 amino acids.

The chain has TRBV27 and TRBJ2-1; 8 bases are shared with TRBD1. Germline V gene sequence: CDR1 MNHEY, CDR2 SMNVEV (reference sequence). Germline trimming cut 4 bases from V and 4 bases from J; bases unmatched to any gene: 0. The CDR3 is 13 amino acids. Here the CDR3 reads CASSWDRYNEQFF. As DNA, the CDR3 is TGTGCCAGCAGTTGGGACAGGTACAATGAGCAGTTCTTC.

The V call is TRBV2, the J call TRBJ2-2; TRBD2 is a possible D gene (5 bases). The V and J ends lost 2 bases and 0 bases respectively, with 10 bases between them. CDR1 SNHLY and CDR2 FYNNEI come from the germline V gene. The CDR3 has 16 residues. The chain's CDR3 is CASSESSLANTGELFF. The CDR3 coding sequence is TGTGCCAGCAGTGAATCTAGCCTCGCGAACACCGGGGAGCTGTTTTTT.

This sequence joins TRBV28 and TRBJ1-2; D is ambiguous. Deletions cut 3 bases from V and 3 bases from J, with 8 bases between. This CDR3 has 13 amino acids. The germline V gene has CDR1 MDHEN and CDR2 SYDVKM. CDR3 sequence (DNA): TGTGCCAGCAGTTTGGAGAGCGACTATGGCTACACCTTC. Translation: CASSLESDYGYTF.

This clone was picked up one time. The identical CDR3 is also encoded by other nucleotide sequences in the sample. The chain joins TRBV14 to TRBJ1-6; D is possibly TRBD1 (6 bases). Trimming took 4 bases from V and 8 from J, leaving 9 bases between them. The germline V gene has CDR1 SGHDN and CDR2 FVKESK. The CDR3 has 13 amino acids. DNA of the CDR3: TGTGCCAGCAGCCCGCGGACAGATTCACCCCTCCACTTT. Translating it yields CASSPRTDSPLHF.

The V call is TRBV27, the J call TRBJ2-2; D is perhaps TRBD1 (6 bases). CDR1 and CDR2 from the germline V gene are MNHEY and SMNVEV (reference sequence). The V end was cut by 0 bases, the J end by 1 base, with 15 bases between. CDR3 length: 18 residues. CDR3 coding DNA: TGTGCCAGCAGTTTATCAAGCCTGATGACAGGGAACACCGGGGAGCTGTTTTTT. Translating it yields CASSLSSLMTGNTGELFF.

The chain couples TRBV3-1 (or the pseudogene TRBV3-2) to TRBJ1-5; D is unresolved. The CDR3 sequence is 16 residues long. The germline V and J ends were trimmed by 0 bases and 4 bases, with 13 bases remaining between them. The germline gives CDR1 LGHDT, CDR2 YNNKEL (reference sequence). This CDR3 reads CASSQDFCRWNQPQHF. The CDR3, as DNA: TGTGCCAGCAGCCAAGATTTTTGCCGGTGGAATCAGCCCCAGCATTTT.

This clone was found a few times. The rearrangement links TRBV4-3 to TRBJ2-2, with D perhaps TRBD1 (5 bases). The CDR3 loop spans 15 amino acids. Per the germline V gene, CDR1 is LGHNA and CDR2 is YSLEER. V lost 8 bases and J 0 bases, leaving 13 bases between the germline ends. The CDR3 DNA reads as TGCGCCAGCGTTGACAGCCCACCGAACACCGGGGAGCTGTTTTTT. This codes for CASVDSPPNTGELFF.